This TCR beta chain was documented in a study of graft-versus-host responses after intestinal transplantation. Overall study context: Every transplant recipient was induced with anti-thymocyte globulin, then maintained on tacrolimus and steroids for around 3 years.

General study results and limits: Circulating GvH clones peaking coincided with falling HvG clones soon after transplant. Recipient marrow showed GvH clones, some seen first in ileum or blood.

The CDR3 runs to 13 residues. V was clipped by 8 bases and J by 5 bases, with 15 bases between them. Looked up from germline, CDR1 is ENHRY and CDR2 is SYGVKD. Using immunoSEQ multiplex PCR, the repertoire was profiled, and TCRdb retains in-frame clones only, with some absent. The sample lists just over 95,000 clones, about 90% seen once, with over 0.15% in the top ten. This clone was detected only once. Its antigen remains unknown. The chain is built from TRBV10-3 and TRBJ2-5; no definite D call. The TCR originated in a human donor who received an intestinal transplant. Sequenced here: unstimulated CD4+ T cells sorted from spleen or lymph node cells, sampled before intestinal transplant. The CDR3 nucleotides read TGTGCCATCGCTTTCTCCGGGTGGGAGACCCAGTACTTC. Protein: CAIAFSGWETQYF.